The 23 T cell receptor beta chains in this list originate from one sample, sequenced in a study of blood T cell repertoires in COVID-19. Data came from immunoSEQ multiplex PCR; TCRdb stores just in-frame clones and leaves some out. The sample yields some 500,000 clones, 70% to 90% seen once. Sequenced: PBMCs or T cells enriched from blood (not recorded which). Source of these receptors: a middle-aged woman who had recovered from COVID-19.

This clone was counted a single time. J is TRBJ2-7 and V is TRBV4-3; D gene unclear. Germline lookup yields CDR1 LGHNA and CDR2 YSLEER. The CDR3 length is 14 residues. V was clipped by 1 base and J by 1 base, with 8 bases between them. For the CDR3, the DNA is TGCGCCAGCAGCCAAGGGCGGCAATCCTACGAGCAGTACTTC. Residues: CASSQGRQSYEQYF.

A single count supports this clone. The V gene is TRBV20-1, the J gene TRBJ1-6, with TRBD1 as a possible D gene (6 bases). CDR1 and CDR2 from the germline V gene are DFQATT and SNEGSKA (reference sequence). The V end lost 3 bases, the J end lost 9 bases, and 12 bases lay between the germline ends. The CDR3 contains 13 residues. The CDR3 region is CSASPQGLSPLHF. CDR3 DNA: TGCAGTGCTAGTCCACAGGGTCTTTCACCCCTCCACTTT.

The gene calls are TRBV11-2 and TRBJ1-2, with unresolved D. The CDR3 is made up of 15 amino acids. CDR1 and CDR2 (germline): SGHAT, FQNNGV. The germline V and J ends were trimmed by 5 bases and 0 bases, with 13 bases remaining between them. CDR3 DNA: TGTGCCAGCAGCCTCGATCCGACATCTAACTATGGCTACACCTTC. This translates into CASSLDPTSNYGYTF.

The V call is TRBV19, the J call TRBJ1-2, with TRBD1 identical over 8 bases. The J segment lost 0 bases and the V segment lost 6 bases, leaving 6 bases of the junction unmatched. Germline V lookup: CDR1 LNHDA, CDR2 SQIVND (reference sequence). The CDR3 is 15 residues long. Here the CDR3 DNA reads TGTGCCAGTAGCACAGGGGGGAGACCTAACTATGGCTACACCTTC. Its translation is CASSTGGRPNYGYTF.

V usage is TRBV6-2 or TRBV6-3 and J usage is TRBJ2-7; D gene ambiguous. Trimming shortened V by 4 bases and J by 5 bases, and 9 bases separated the two germline ends. Germline CDR1 and CDR2: MNHEY and SVGEGT. This CDR3 has 12 residues. In DNA form, the CDR3 reads TGTGCCAGCAGTTTCAGAGACAACGAGCAGTACTTC. This codes for CASSFRDNEQYF.

The sample holds one count of this clone. CDR3 coding DNA: TGCAGCGTTGAAGGGACTAGCGGGAGCACCAATGAGCAGTTCTTC. This encodes CSVEGTSGSTNEQFF. The J gene is TRBJ2-1, the V gene TRBV29-1; TRBD2 matches 13 bases. With 1 base clipped from V and 6 bases from J, the junction kept 3 bases outside the gene matches. CDR1 is SQVTM, CDR2 ANQGSEA, per germline. There are 15 residues in the CDR3.

This chain connects TRBV5-1 to TRBJ1-3; TRBD1 matches 8 bases. The junction had 6 bases not matched to a gene; V was cut back by 0 bases and J by 4 bases. Looked up from germline, CDR1 is SGHRS and CDR2 is YFSETQ. The CDR3 is 16 amino acids. The CDR3 protein is CASSLADRAGGNTIYF. The CDR3 nucleotides read TGCGCCAGCAGCTTGGCGGACAGGGCGGGCGGAAACACCATATATTTT.

The rearrangement uses TRBV10-3 and TRBJ1-1, with D possibly matching TRBD1 (6 bases). Germline CDR1 and CDR2: ENHRY and SYGVKD. Deletions cut 2 bases from V and 5 bases from J, with 15 bases between. There are 15 residues in the CDR3. For the CDR3, the DNA is TGTGCCATCAGTGAGACGGTAGGGGGTGTTACTGAAGCTTTCTTT. Translated, it gives CAISETVGGVTEAFF.

This clone was counted once. The chain links TRBV28 to TRBJ1-2, with D perhaps TRBD1 (5 bases). This CDR3 is built from 15 residues. The V end was cut by 3 bases, the J end by 4 bases, with 15 bases between. From germline, CDR1 is MDHEN and CDR2 SYDVKM. In DNA form, the CDR3 reads TGTGCCAGCAGTTTGGGGTCCGCCGGGGGCTATGGCTACACCTTC. Translation gives CASSLGSAGGYGYTF.

V is TRBV7-8 and J is TRBJ1-3; the match to TRBD1 covers 10 bases. The CDR3 extends over 16 amino acids. Germline trimming cut 5 bases from V and 4 bases from J; bases unmatched to any gene: 8. In germline, CDR1 is SGHVS, CDR2 FQNEAQ. CDR3 bases: TGTGCCAGCAGCATACCAGGACAGGGGGACGGAAACACCATATATTTT. Its protein is CASSIPGQGDGNTIYF.

The CDR3 sequence: CASSPGTGPYGYTF. The CDR3 nucleotides read TGCGCCAGCAGCCCCGGGACAGGGCCCTATGGCTACACCTTC. The rearrangement links TRBV4-1 to TRBJ1-2; 9 bases are shared with TRBD1. This CDR3 spans 14 amino acids. Losses at the gene ends were 4 bases for V and 4 bases for J; bases not matched to a gene: 4. Per germline, CDR1 MGHRA and CDR2 YSYEKL.

This clone was counted a single time. This chain connects TRBV20-1 to TRBJ2-1; 13 bases match TRBD2. Germline loops: CDR1 DFQATT, CDR2 SNEGSKA (reference sequence). This CDR3 is built from 14 residues. The V and J ends lost 3 bases and 7 bases, in that order; junction bases with no gene match: 3. In DNA, the CDR3 is TGCAGTGCTAGTACTAGCGGGAGGGCAAATGAGCAGTTCTTC. Residues: CSASTSGRANEQFF.

CDR3 DNA sequence: TGCGCCAGCAGCCAGGGACAACCGGGCTACAATGAGCAGTTCTTC. As protein: CASSQGQPGYNEQFF. This sequence joins TRBV5-1 and TRBJ2-1, with D possibly being TRBD1 (6 bases). V was trimmed by 4 bases and J by 3 bases, leaving 14 bases between them. The CDR3 has 15 residues. CDR1 and CDR2 from the germline V gene are SGHRS and YFSETQ.

This clone appeared a few times. This rearrangement joins TRBV30 to TRBJ1-4; D remains unclear. This CDR3 contains 11 residues. The germline V gene has CDR1 GTSNPN and CDR2 SVGIG (reference sequence). The CDR3 nucleotides read TGTTTGGCGGGAGAAGGGGAAAAACTGTTTTTT. Translated: CLAGEGEKLFF.

The chain carries TRBV29-1 and TRBJ2-7, with D tentatively TRBD1 (5 bases). This CDR3 comprises 14 residues. Deletions cut 1 base from V and 2 bases from J, with 12 bases between. CDR1 SQVTM and CDR2 ANQGSEA come from the germline V gene. The CDR3 loop reads CSVEGTGLPYEQYF. In DNA, the CDR3 is TGCAGCGTTGAAGGAACAGGATTACCCTACGAGCAGTACTTC.

The genes are TRBV5-1 and TRBJ1-4; 9 bases match TRBD1. Germline V lookup: CDR1 SGHRS, CDR2 YFSETQ. V lost 0 bases and J lost 8; bases outside the gene matches: 5. The CDR3 sequence is 15 residues long. The CDR3 spells CASSLARTGEEKLFF. As DNA, the CDR3 is TGCGCCAGCAGCTTGGCGCGGACAGGGGAGGAAAAACTGTTTTTT.

This clone showed up just once. CDR3 DNA sequence: TGTGCCACCAGTGAATTGGCAGGGAAGCAGTATTTT. Encoded protein: CATSELAGKQYF. This rearrangement joins TRBV24-1 to TRBJ2-3; D might be TRBD1 (5 bases). V was clipped by 4 bases and J by 11 bases, with 12 bases between them. CDR3 length: 12 residues. Germline V gives CDR1 KGHDR, CDR2 SFDVKD.

The rearrangement uses TRBV11-2 and TRBJ2-1, with D possibly TRBD2 on 6 matching bases. The V gene lost 0 bases and the J gene lost 4 bases, with 13 bases spanning the gap. Germline CDR1 is SGHAT and CDR2 is FQNNGV. This CDR3 contains 16 residues. Here the CDR3 reads CASSLERLSGYNEQFF. CDR3 nucleotides: TGTGCCAGCAGCTTAGAACGGCTCAGCGGGTACAATGAGCAGTTCTTC.

The V call is TRBV5-4, the J call TRBJ1-2, with a weak D call TRBD1 (6 bases). The CDR3 consists of 16 residues. Germline V gene lookup returns CDR1 SGHNT and CDR2 YYREEE (reference sequence). V was cut by 2 bases and J by 0 bases, with 14 bases left in between. The CDR3 region has the DNA TGTGCCAGCAGCTTAGGCGGGGGCTACCCTAACTATGGCTACACCTTC. It translates to CASSLGGGYPNYGYTF.

Concerning this clone: At the DNA level, this CDR3 is encoded by other sequences in the same sample as well. V and J are TRBV18 and TRBJ1-2; tentatively, D is TRBD1 (5 bases). The germline V gene encodes CDR1 KGHSH and CDR2 LQKENI. The CDR3 is 13 residues long. V lost 6 bases and J 2 bases, leaving 10 bases between the germline ends. As DNA, the CDR3 is TGTGCCAGCTCCCCGGACAAAAACTATGGCTACACCTTC. It specifies CASSPDKNYGYTF.

The chain employs TRBV18 and TRBJ1-1; D is uncertain. V shed 3 bases and J shed 1 base, with 18 bases lying between them. This CDR3 is 17 amino acids long. The germline gives CDR1 KGHSH, CDR2 LQKENI. CDR3: CASSPTSSASPNTEAFF. The CDR3 DNA reads TGTGCCAGCTCACCTACCTCGAGTGCGTCCCCGAACACTGAAGCTTTCTTT.

This clone came up once. This chain uses TRBV24-1 with TRBJ2-7, with TRBD1 matching 9 bases. The CDR3 spans 15 residues. Germline CDR1 reads KGHDR; CDR2 reads SFDVKD. Losses at the gene ends were 5 bases for V and 2 bases for J; bases not matched to a gene: 6. CDR3 nucleotides: TGTGCCACCAGTGGTGCCGGGACAGGGACCTACGAGCAGTACTTC. The encoded protein is CATSGAGTGTYEQYF.

V and J are TRBV24-1 and TRBJ1-2; 7 bases line up with TRBD1. V lost 4 bases to trimming and J lost 0 bases; unmatched junction nucleotides: 7. The CDR3 contains 16 residues. Per the germline V gene, CDR1 is KGHDR and CDR2 is SFDVKD. The CDR3 DNA follows: TGTGCCACCAGTGAGACCCGAGGGGGCGCTAACTATGGCTACACCTTC. This codes for CATSETRGGANYGYTF.